This entry is about one TCR beta chain. This sample stems from a study of T cells in Graves' hyperthyroidism and ophthalmopathy. The investigators amplified TCR beta CDR3 regions from RNA transcripts. HTBI primers drove first-round RT-PCR of the TCR CDR3. TCRdb ran MiXCR on the multiplex PCR reads and lists one entry per CDR3 protein. The table includes approximately 610,000 distinct CDR3 sequences, about 15% detected once. This CDR3 contains 14 residues. CDR1 KGHSH and CDR2 LQKENI come from the germline V gene. The V end lost 3 bases, the J end lost 0 bases, and 5 bases lay between the germline ends. Material: blood. The receptor was derived from a woman in her forties with Graves' ophthalmopathy. This sequence joins TRBV18 and TRBJ2-2; D is unclear. The CDR3 nucleotides read TGTGCCAGCTCACCCTACACGAACACCGGGGAGCTGTTTTTT. Translated: CASSPYTNTGELFF.